This TCR beta chain was sequenced in a study of control samples from healthy donors and cancer patients. Per the germline V gene, CDR1 is LNHDA and CDR2 is SQIVND (reference sequence). With 2 bases clipped from V and 2 bases from J, the junction kept 11 bases outside the gene matches. The CDR3 runs 17 residues. TCRdb's copy holds only in-frame clones and misses some; the assay was immunoSEQ multiplex PCR. The repertoire holds under 450,000 clones, with 90% as singletons. The chain links TRBV19 to TRBJ1-2; 7 positions match TRBD1. The TCR sequence derives from a man between 40 and 49 years old with head and neck cancer. Sequencing used PBMCs. The CDR3: CASSIPNPGTANYGYTF. The CDR3 coding sequence is TGTGCCAGTAGTATACCCAACCCCGGGACAGCCAACTATGGCTACACCTTC.